This TCR beta chain is drawn from a study of tumor-infiltrating lymphocytes in localized non-small cell lung cancer. As for the study in general: Several tumor histologies, both smoking statuses, and some post-neoadjuvant chemotherapy samples were included.

Clones were sequenced by immunoSEQ multiplex PCR, and TCRdb holds only the in-frame ones, with some missing. Of about 12,000 clones detected, roughly three quarters appear once; the ten largest clones hold about a sixth. Trimming cost V 7 bases and J 2 bases, with 14 bases left between them. The CDR3 extends over 13 amino acids. Germline CDR1 is SQVTM and CDR2 is ANQGSEA. This chain connects TRBV29-1 to TRBJ2-5; no definite D call. The receptor's source is a human donor with non-small cell lung cancer. Source material: uninvolved lung tissue not adjacent to the tumor. This CDR3 reads CSALRRQQETQYF. DNA for the CDR3: TGCAGCGCACTCCGACGCCAACAAGAGACCCAGTACTTC.